These T cell receptor beta chains were read from a single sample in a study of blood T cells in healthy people across ages. TCRdb reprocessed the 5' RACE reads via MiXCR and lists one record per CDR3 protein. Of about 930,000 distinct CDR3 sequences in the sample, under 35% are singletons; the top ten hold roughly 10%. These sequences were also reported in another study, on T cells of mothers and their children.

Material for sequencing was blood. The receptors derive from a woman aged 40 to 50 in good health. The CDR3 runs from the conserved cysteine through the conserved F or W. The order of the fields is clone size, J gene, V gene, D gene, CDR3 DNA, CDR3 protein. A D gene is named only where the DNA matches it firmly. Rows give clone size only sometimes, using once, few, many, or a class for an expanded clone.

.	TRBJ2-2	TRBV11-1	.	TGTGCCAGCAGCTTAGTGACTCTAACCGGGGAGCTGTTTTTT	CASSLVTLTGELFF
few	TRBJ2-1	TRBV7-8	.	TGTGCCAGCAGCTTAGGCGGGTCTTTCTCCTACAATGAGCAGTTCTTC	CASSLGGSFSYNEQFF
few	TRBJ2-3	TRBV29-1	.	TGCAGCGTCGACAGTAGCACAGATACGCAGTATTTT	CSVDSSTDTQYF
.	TRBJ1-5	TRBV28	.	TGTGCCAGCAGTTTACGGGACATAGCTCCCCAGCATTTT	CASSLRDIAPQHF
.	TRBJ1-2	TRBV14	.	TGTGCCAGCAGCCAGACTTCGGGACGCTATGGCTACACCTTC	CASSQTSGRYGYTF
many	TRBJ2-7	TRBV15	TRBD2	TGTGCCACCAGCAGAGGCGGCCTAGCGGGGGGCTGGGACGAGCAGTACTTC	CATSRGGLAGGWDEQYF
few	TRBJ2-3	TRBV5-1	.	TGCGCCAGCCTCCCAGGTCCTACCACAGATGCGCAGTATTTT	CASLPGPTTDAQYF
.	TRBJ1-6	TRBV12-3/TRBV12-4	TRBD1	TGTGCCAGCAGTCCCGGGACAGGGGGCCGCCTCCACTTT	CASSPGTGGRLHF
few	TRBJ2-3	TRBV6-5	.	TGTGCCAGCAGTGCACCGGGCACAGATACGCAGTATTTT	CASSAPGTDTQYF
.	TRBJ2-2	TRBV5-1	TRBD1	TGCGCCAGCAGCTCCCTAGGACAGGGGAAGGCCGGGGAGCTGTTTTTT	CASSSLGQGKAGELFF
many	TRBJ1-2	TRBV18	.	TGTGCCAGCTCCAGATCTTCAGGGGACTCCTATGGCTACACCTTC	CASSRSSGDSYGYTF
many	TRBJ1-2	TRBV20-1	.	TGCAGTGCTGACGCCTATGGCTACACCTTC	CSADAYGYTF
many	TRBJ2-1	TRBV20-1	TRBD2	TGCAGTGCCCCCTTCCTAGCGGGGAATGAGCAGTTCTTC	CSAPFLAGNEQFF
many	TRBJ1-4	TRBV5-1	TRBD1	TGCGCCAGCAGCTTGGAAGGGACAGTTCTTCACTTTAATGAAAAACTGTTTTTT	CASSLEGTVLHFNEKLFF
few	TRBJ1-5	TRBV28	.	TGTGCCAGCAGTTATGACGGACCGAGCAATCAGCCCCAGCATTTT	CASSYDGPSNQPQHF
many	TRBJ2-7	TRBV7-6	.	TGTGCCAGCAGCCCTAACACAGGGTTCAACGAGCAGTACTTC	CASSPNTGFNEQYF
.	TRBJ1-4	TRBV6-6	.	TGTGCCAGCAGTTACGACCCTGCAACTAGTGAAAAACTGTTTTTT	CASSYDPATSEKLFF